This TCR beta chain was recovered during a study of cytomegalovirus exposure and HLA in healthy donors. The CDR3 loop spans 15 amino acids. The V gene lost 6 bases and the J gene lost 8 bases, with 22 bases spanning the gap. Per germline, CDR1 MDHEN and CDR2 SYDVKM. The PCR employed 60 Vbeta primers together with 13 Jbeta primers. Here immunoSEQ multiplex PCR was the method, and the copy in TCRdb shows in-frame clones only, minus some. Among 200,000 or so clones listed, about 81% were seen once. This clone has just a few counts. The origin of this receptor is a woman in her 50s in good health and CMV-seropositive. Specimen: PBMCs. The chain joins TRBV28 to TRBJ1-2, with a weak D call TRBD1 (5 bases). CDR3 region: CASRGGTFSGRGYTF. CDR3 coding DNA: TGTGCCAGCAGGGGGGGGACCTTCTCTGGGAGGGGCTACACCTTC.